This entry lists 19 T cell receptor beta chains sequenced from one sample in a study of blood T cell repertoires in COVID-19. TCRdb's table, derived via immunoSEQ multiplex PCR, lists solely in-frame clones and lacks some. Seen here are roughly 150,000 clones, about four fifths observed once, and the top ten hold approximately 15%. The sequencing input was peripheral blood. The receptor set was obtained from a woman older than 75 with acute or convalescent COVID-19.

This chain joins TRBV10-3 and TRBJ1-4; 9 bases match TRBD1. Looked up from germline, CDR1 is ENHRY and CDR2 is SYGVKD. J lost 11 bases, V lost 8 bases, and 12 bases had no gene match. The CDR3 has 14 amino acids. CDR3 loop: CAIGTGTGLGKLFF. The CDR3 DNA follows: TGTGCCATCGGGACCGGGACAGGGTTAGGTAAACTGTTTTTT.

This clone appeared a few times. The chain has TRBV18 and TRBJ2-5; 13 bases match TRBD2. The CDR3 contains 17 residues. V was clipped by 5 bases and J by 2 bases; unmatched bases: 8. Germline values: CDR1 KGHSH, CDR2 LQKENI. The CDR3 sequence is CASSETSGGPYQETQYF. The CDR3 nucleotides are TGTGCCAGCTCAGAGACTAGCGGGGGGCCCTATCAAGAGACCCAGTACTTC.

The CDR3 nucleotides are TGTGCCACCGATTCGGGGGGGCTCGGGGGTCAAGAGACCCAGTACTTC. It codes for CATDSGGLGGQETQYF. V is TRBV24-1 and J is TRBJ2-5, with 8 bases lining up with TRBD2. This CDR3 contains 16 residues. Germline CDR1 is KGHDR and CDR2 is SFDVKD. Unmatched junction bases numbered 13, after V lost 9 bases and J lost 2 bases.

The chain joins TRBV5-1 to TRBJ1-2, with unresolved D. This CDR3 is 14 amino acids long. V dropped 0 bases and J dropped 8 bases, with 14 bases sitting between them. Germline lookup yields CDR1 SGHRS and CDR2 YFSETQ. CDR3 in amino acids: CASSLESVFLGYTF. In nucleotides, the CDR3 is TGCGCCAGCAGCTTGGAGAGTGTCTTCCTAGGCTACACCTTC. Full variable domain (outside the CDR3, taken from reference TRBV5-1 and TRBJ1-2): KAGVTQTPRYLIKTRGQQVTLSCSPISGHRSVSWYQQTPGQGLQFLFEYFSETQRNKGNFPGRFSGRQFSNSRSEMNVSTLELGDSALYLCASSLESVFLGYTFGSGTRLTVV.

This chain uses TRBV6-1 with TRBJ2-7; 7 nucleotides align to TRBD1. V gave up 1 base and J gave up 4 bases; unmatched junction bases: 7. The CDR3 is 15 amino acids. In germline, CDR1 is MNHNS, CDR2 SASEGT. The CDR3 region has the DNA TGTGCCAGCAGTGAAGAAGGGGGCTCGGGTTACGAGCAGTACTTC. Protein sequence: CASSEEGGSGYEQYF.

In DNA form, the CDR3 reads TGTGCCAGCAGCGTAGCTCTTGCGGTCCCCCCCTACGAGCAGTACTTC. Translation gives CASSVALAVPPYEQYF. J is TRBJ2-7 and V is TRBV9, with no clear D. V dropped 0 bases and J dropped 2 bases, with 15 bases sitting between them. The CDR3 runs 16 residues. Germline CDR1 SGDLS, CDR2 YYNGEE.

The CDR3 loop is CASSLAGVLSYEQYF. CDR3 in DNA: TGTGCCAGCAGCTTAGCAGGGGTCCTCTCCTACGAGCAGTACTTC. The V call is TRBV7-8, the J call TRBJ2-7; perhaps TRBD1 as D (5 bases). V was clipped by 0 bases and J by 0 bases, with 9 bases between them. Germline lookup yields CDR1 SGHVS and CDR2 FQNEAQ. CDR3 length equals 15 residues.

The gene calls are TRBV27 and TRBJ1-1; tentative D call: TRBD1 (5 bases). The length of the CDR3 is 14 residues. Germline V lookup: CDR1 MNHEY, CDR2 SMNVEV (reference sequence). V was cut by 3 bases and J by 1 base, with 9 bases left in between. CDR3 amino acids: CASSFGAGNTEAFF. CDR3 nucleotide sequence: TGTGCCAGCAGTTTTGGGGCAGGGAACACTGAAGCTTTCTTT.

This rearrangement joins TRBV28 to TRBJ1-4; 9 bases fit TRBD1. The V gene's germline CDR1 is MDHEN and CDR2 SYDVKM. With 2 bases clipped from V and 7 bases from J, the junction kept 5 bases outside the gene matches. The CDR3 length is 15 residues. CDR3 amino acids: CASSLGGQGVEKLFF. In DNA, the CDR3 is TGTGCCAGCAGTTTAGGGGGACAGGGAGTTGAAAAACTGTTTTTT. Filled out from reference TRBV28 and TRBJ1-4, the complete variable domain reads DVKVTQSSRYLVKRTGEKVFLECVQDMDHENMFWYRQDPGLGLRLIYFSYDVKMKEKGDIPEGYSVSREKKERFSLILESASTNQTSMYLCASSLGGQGVEKLFFGSGTQLSVL.

This clone was found many times. This chain uses TRBV4-1 with TRBJ1-6; D is unclear. Germline CDR1 is MGHRA and CDR2 is YSYEKL. V shed 1 base and J shed 11 bases, with 6 bases lying between them. The CDR3 spans 12 residues. This CDR3 is CASSQGAAPLHF. As DNA, the CDR3 is TGCGCCAGCAGCCAAGGGGCCGCACCCCTCCACTTT.

This clone appeared a few times. The chain recombines TRBV6-5 with TRBJ2-7, with TRBD1 identical over 11 bases. The V segment lost 5 bases and the J segment 2 bases; nucleotides outside the gene matches: 5. Germline lookup yields CDR1 MNHEY and CDR2 SVGAGI. The CDR3 totals 15 residues. The CDR3 sequence: CASSSQDRGPYEQYF. The CDR3 DNA follows: TGTGCCAGCAGTAGTCAGGACAGGGGGCCCTACGAGCAGTACTTC.

This rearrangement joins TRBV28 to TRBJ1-1, with D maybe TRBD1 (6 bases). Trimming removed 5 bases from V and 0 bases from J, with 10 bases in between. The CDR3 is 14 amino acids. Germline values: CDR1 MDHEN, CDR2 SYDVKM. In DNA, the CDR3 is TGTGCCAGCAGTCCCGGACAGCTGAACACTGAAGCTTTCTTT. As protein: CASSPGQLNTEAFF.

The V call is TRBV19, the J call TRBJ1-1; 8 bases agree with TRBD1. Germline V lookup: CDR1 LNHDA, CDR2 SQIVND (reference sequence). After removal of 6 bases from V and 1 base from J, the junction contained 13 bases not matched to a gene. The CDR3 spans 17 residues. The CDR3 protein is CASSRRTGLAENTEAFF. The CDR3 nucleotides are TGTGCCAGTAGCAGAAGGACAGGGCTAGCGGAGAACACTGAAGCTTTCTTT.

The V call is TRBV30, the J call TRBJ2-5, with 10 bases lining up with TRBD2. This CDR3 comprises 14 residues. Germline CDR1 GTSNPN, CDR2 SVGIG (reference sequence). V was pared by 2 bases and J by 5 bases, with 5 bases of the junction left unmatched. The CDR3 DNA follows: TGTGCCTGGAGTAGCGGGGGGGCCTGGGAGACCCAGTACTTC. It codes for CAWSSGGAWETQYF. Variable domain in full (rest from reference TRBV30 and TRBJ2-5): SQTIHQWPATLVQPVGSPLSLECTVEGTSNPNLYWYRQAAGRGLQLLFYSVGIGQISSEVPQNLSASRPQDRQFILSSKKLLLSDSGFYLCAWSSGGAWETQYFGPGTRLLVL.

V is TRBV11-2 and J is TRBJ2-7; D possibly corresponds to TRBD2 (6 bases). V dropped 1 base and J dropped 4 bases, with 14 bases sitting between them. This CDR3 spans 15 amino acids. Per germline, CDR1 SGHAT and CDR2 FQNNGV. The CDR3, as DNA: TGTGCCAGCAGCTTAGCCGCGGGGCAGTATTACGAGCAGTACTTC. It codes for CASSLAAGQYYEQYF. The full variable domain, its missing parts supplied by reference TRBV11-2 and TRBJ2-7, is EAGVAQSPRYKIIEKRQSVAFWCNPISGHATLYWYQQILGQGPKLLIQFQNNGVVDDSQLPKDRFSAERLKGVDSTLKIQPAKLEDSAVYLCASSLAAGQYYEQYFGPGTRLTVT.

The table lists this clone with a count of one. Other nucleotide sequences in the sample specify the same CDR3. The J gene is TRBJ1-2, the V gene TRBV6-5; TRBD1 matches at 7 bases. The CDR3 consists of 12 residues. The ends lost 5 bases at V and 7 bases at J; junction bases unmatched: 4. Germline CDR1 is MNHEY and CDR2 is SVGAGI. The CDR3 sequence is CASSRTGVGYTF. CDR3 bases: TGTGCCAGCAGTCGCACAGGGGTTGGCTACACCTTC.

The chain employs TRBV24-1 and TRBJ2-1; 12 bases are a match to TRBD2. Germline V gene lookup returns CDR1 KGHDR and CDR2 SFDVKD. The CDR3 sequence is 15 residues long. The junction had 5 bases not matched to a gene; V was cut back by 3 bases and J by 9 bases. The CDR3 bases are TGTGCCACCAGTGATCCTACTAGCGGGGGGTCTGAGCAGTTCTTC. It encodes CATSDPTSGGSEQFF.

The V and J genes are TRBV2 and TRBJ1-1; D is unresolved. Germline loops: CDR1 SNHLY, CDR2 FYNNEI. V was trimmed by 5 bases and J by 2 bases, leaving 12 bases between them. The CDR3 is 14 amino acids. As DNA, the CDR3 is TGTGCCAGCAGTAGGATCACAGCCAACACTGAAGCTTTCTTT. It yields the protein CASSRITANTEAFF.

The genes are TRBV30 and TRBJ1-6, with 7 nucleotides matching TRBD1. This CDR3 has 14 amino acids. J lost 10 bases, V lost 3 bases, and 9 bases had no gene match. The germline gives CDR1 GTSNPN, CDR2 SVGIG (reference sequence). The CDR3 nucleotides read TGTGCCTGGAGCGCGAGGGGGCTACGGTCACCCCTCCACTTT. Encoded protein: CAWSARGLRSPLHF.